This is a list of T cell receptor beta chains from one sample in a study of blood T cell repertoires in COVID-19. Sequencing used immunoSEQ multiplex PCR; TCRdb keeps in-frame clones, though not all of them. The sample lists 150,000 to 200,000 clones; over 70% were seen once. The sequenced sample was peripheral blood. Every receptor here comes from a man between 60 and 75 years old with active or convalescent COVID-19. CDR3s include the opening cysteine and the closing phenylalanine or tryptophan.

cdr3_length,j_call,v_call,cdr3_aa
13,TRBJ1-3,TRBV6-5,CASSSTAGNTIYF
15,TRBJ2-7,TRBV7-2,CASSWGTSFLDEQYF
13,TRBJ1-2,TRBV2,CASSEEQGYGYTF
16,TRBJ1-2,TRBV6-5,CASSYSPTPPNYGYTF
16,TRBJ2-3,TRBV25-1,CASSPSGAGATDTQYF
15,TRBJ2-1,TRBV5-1,CASSLGQGIYNEQFF
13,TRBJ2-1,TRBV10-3,CAINQGSYNEQFF
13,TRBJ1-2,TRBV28,CASSLGQFYGYTF
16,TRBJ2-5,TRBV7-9,CASSQGLGSGGETQYF
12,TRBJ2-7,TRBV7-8,CASSPRAGKQYF